The 8 T cell receptor beta chains listed next were all sequenced from one sample in a study of T cell responses to AZD1222 COVID-19 vaccine. Data came from immunoSEQ multiplex PCR; TCRdb stores just in-frame clones and leaves some out. The table shows roughly 100,000 clones, with just under 95% occurring only once. This specimen consisted of peripheral blood, obtained on day 0 of AZD1222 vaccination. All receptors come from an adult in good health.

This chain connects TRBV20-1 to TRBJ2-3; D is unclear. The germline V gene encodes CDR1 DFQATT and CDR2 SNEGSKA (reference sequence). This CDR3 comprises 9 residues. Deletions cut 7 bases from V and 6 bases from J, with 5 bases between. The CDR3 region is CSVPDTQYF. Written as DNA, the CDR3 is TGCAGTGTGCCTGATACGCAGTATTTT.

V and J are TRBV12-3 or TRBV12-4 and TRBJ1-6; D remains ambiguous. V lost 2 bases and J 6 bases, leaving 5 bases between the germline ends. This CDR3 has 13 amino acids. As DNA, the CDR3 is TGTGCCAGCAGTTTAACTGGTAATTCACCCCTCCACTTT. Translated, it gives CASSLTGNSPLHF.

The chain is built from TRBV7-9 and TRBJ1-1; no reliable D call. Germline lookup yields CDR1 SEHNR and CDR2 FQNEAQ (reference sequence). V gave up 4 bases and J gave up 6 bases, with 21 bases separating them. The length of the CDR3 is 16 residues. As DNA, the CDR3 is TGTGCCAGCAGCTCAAACCCCGCGTTTAGGTCCGCTGAAGCTTTCTTT. Encoded protein: CASSSNPAFRSAEAFF.

The chain carries TRBV7-2 and TRBJ2-7; D ambiguous. V shed 1 base and J shed 3 bases, with 13 bases lying between them. The CDR3 sequence is 15 residues long. Germline CDR1 is SGHTA and CDR2 is FQGNSA. CDR3 residues: CASSLEGTRVYEQYF. CDR3 coding DNA: TGTGCCAGCAGCTTAGAGGGTACACGGGTCTACGAGCAGTACTTC.

V is TRBV12-3 or TRBV12-4 and J is TRBJ1-4; D is undetermined. The CDR3 sequence is 13 residues long. Trimming removed 4 bases at V and 14 bases at J, with 17 bases between. CDR3 amino acids: CASSSPGMKDLFF. The CDR3 DNA sequence: TGTGCCAGCAGTTCACCTGGAATGAAAGATCTGTTTTTT.

The chain couples TRBV7-9 to TRBJ1-1; possible D gene TRBD1, 5 bases. This CDR3 is built from 14 residues. V lost 5 bases and J 4 bases, leaving 14 bases between the germline ends. Germline V lookup: CDR1 SEHNR, CDR2 FQNEAQ (reference sequence). CDR3 nucleotide sequence: TGTGCCAGCAGCCTAGAGGGGATCGGCACTGAAGCTTTCTTT. Its translation: CASSLEGIGTEAFF.

The chain joins TRBV6-6 to TRBJ1-5, with TRBD1 as a possible D gene (6 bases). The CDR3 has 16 residues. Germline V gene sequence: CDR1 MNHNY, CDR2 SVGAGI (reference sequence). V was cut by 4 bases and J by 0 bases, with 13 bases left in between. The CDR3 spells CASSSPDSYSNQPQHF. CDR3 in DNA: TGTGCCAGCAGTTCTCCGGACAGTTATAGCAATCAGCCCCAGCATTTT.

V and J are TRBV7-9 and TRBJ2-5; D possibly corresponds to TRBD1 (5 bases). Germline V gene data show CDR1 as SEHNR and CDR2 as FQNEAQ (reference sequence). This CDR3 is 13 amino acids long. V was clipped by 4 bases and J by 0 bases, with 6 bases between them. The CDR3 region has the DNA TGTGCCAGCAGCTCGGACAACCAAGAGACCCAGTACTTC. It is translated as CASSSDNQETQYF.